What follows describes a single TCR beta chain. Generated by immunoSEQ multiplex PCR, the TCRdb table keeps only in-frame clones and is missing some. The sample contains about 120,000 clones, approximately 80% of which appear only once. This entry belongs to a study of radiotherapy plus CTLA-4 blockade in lung cancer. Germline V gene sequence: CDR1 MNHEY, CDR2 SVGAGI. This CDR3 has 15 amino acids. V dropped 0 bases and J dropped 8 bases, with 17 bases sitting between them. This specimen was peripheral blood, taken from a patient treated with radiotherapy plus ipilimumab. The chain uses TRBV6-5 and TRBJ2-7; D may be TRBD2 (6 bases). The source is a human donor with non-small cell lung cancer who had a partial response to radiotherapy plus ipilimumab. In DNA, the CDR3 is TGTGCCAGCAGTTACTCGGGGGGAATTGGGCTAAAGCAGTACTTC. Encoded protein: CASSYSGGIGLKQYF.